The 19 T cell receptor beta chains listed next were all sequenced from one sample in a study of metastatic and nonmetastatic thyroid tumors (dated by TCRdb to 2018 to 2021). No treatment had been received by any patient before thyroid surgery. Library preparation employed PCR. Data came from an Illumina HiSeq 4000. The public sequencing data were trimmed at Q25 with fastp and processed into clonotypes with MiXCR by TCRdb, which kept only in-frame beta chains. Within this sample are several thousand clones, with over 25% of them counted one time only. The ten largest clones capture more than 45% of the sample. Sequenced material: adjacent normal tissue. The receptors derive from a female donor with papillary thyroid cancer or a benign thyroid nodule (not recorded which). Some clones in this sample may be carry-over from other donors' samples.

The V gene is TRBV7-9, the J gene TRBJ2-7, with D possibly being TRBD1 (5 bases). This CDR3 is built from 13 residues. Germline assignment: CDR1 SEHNR and CDR2 FQNEAQ (reference sequence). V lost 3 bases and J 2 bases, leaving 8 bases between the germline ends. The CDR3 DNA reads as TGTGCCAGCAGCTTCGACAGTCCCTACGAGCAGTACTTC. Protein: CASSFDSPYEQYF.

The CDR3: CASSSRAGYGYTF. The CDR3 DNA follows: TGTGCCAGCAGCTCCCGTGCGGGCTATGGCTACACCTTC. V usage is TRBV7-8 and J usage is TRBJ1-2; D is unclear. The V gene lost 4 bases and the J gene lost 4 bases, with 10 bases spanning the gap. The CDR3 sequence is 13 residues long. Germline loops: CDR1 SGHVS, CDR2 FQNEAQ.

Ten or more counts support this clone. The V gene is TRBV3-1, the J gene TRBJ2-2, with 8 bases lining up with TRBD1. Germline V gene sequence: CDR1 LGHDT, CDR2 YNNKEL (reference sequence). The trim removed 4 bases at V and 0 bases at J, leaving 4 bases unmatched. CDR3 length: 16 residues. The CDR3 DNA reads TGTGCCAGCAGCCGCCGACAGGGGTCGAACACCGGGGAGCTGTTTTTT. Amino acids: CASSRRQGSNTGELFF.

Notes on this clone: This may be a read error: a much more frequent sequence differs by one nucleotide. This CDR3 is also generated by other DNA sequences in the sample. The chain combines TRBV5-1 with TRBJ2-7; maybe TRBD2 (6 bases). The germline CDR1 and CDR2 sequences are SGHRS and YFSETQ. The ends were cut back, 3 bases at V and 0 bases at J, with 13 bases in the middle. This CDR3 has 15 amino acids. In nucleotides, the CDR3 is TGCGCCAGCAGCTCGGGACTTACGAGCTCCTACGAGCAGTACTTC. It translates to CASSSGLTSSYEQYF.

This clone was counted between two and nine times. The rearrangement uses TRBV11-3 and TRBJ2-2; the match to TRBD2 covers 7 bases. The CDR3 has 14 residues. The trim removed 6 bases at V and 6 bases at J, leaving 7 bases unmatched. The V gene's germline CDR1 is SGHNT and CDR2 YENEEA. CDR3 nucleotides: TGTGCCAGCAGATGGAGCGGGAAACCCGGGGAGCTGTTTTTT. Protein: CASRWSGKPGELFF. The full variable domain, its missing parts supplied by reference TRBV11-3 and TRBJ2-2, is EAGVVQSPRYKIIEKKQPVAFWCNPISGHNTLYWYLQNLGQGPELLIRYENEEAVDDSQLPKDRFSAERLKGVDSTLKIQPAELGDSAVYLCASRWSGKPGELFFGEGSRLTVL.

This clone turned up a few times. The rearrangement uses TRBV6-1 and TRBJ2-1, with 11 bases matching TRBD1. Germline CDR1 and CDR2: MNHNS and SASEGT. CDR3 length equals 14 residues. Trimming cost V 7 bases and J 2 bases; bases outside gene matches: 1. CDR3 amino acids: CASKGQGAYNEQFF. The DNA for the CDR3 is TGTGCCAGCAAGGGACAGGGGGCCTACAATGAGCAGTTCTTC.

This clone was counted many times. This may arise from a read error, as a much more abundant clone is one base away. The chain joins TRBV6-2 or TRBV6-3 to TRBJ1-1; 7 bases align to TRBD1. Germline V gene lookup returns CDR1 MNHEY and CDR2 SVGEGT. The trim removed 2 bases at V and 7 bases at J, leaving 10 bases unmatched. The CDR3 consists of 15 residues. The CDR3 here is CASSYTQTDRDEAFF. In nucleotides, the CDR3 is TGTGCCAGCAGTTACACTCAGACTGACAGGGATGAAGCTTTCTTT.

This clone is labeled medium-sized. The chain uses TRBV3-1 and TRBJ1-4; 9 bases are a match to TRBD1. V was pared by 1 base and J by 6 bases, with 3 bases of the junction left unmatched. The CDR3 spans 15 residues. Germline loops: CDR1 LGHDT, CDR2 YNNKEL (reference sequence). The CDR3 DNA follows: TGTGCCAGCAGCCAAGCCGGACAGGGGTATGAAAAACTGTTTTTT. This sequence encodes CASSQAGQGYEKLFF. Complete variable domain (other parts from reference TRBV3-1 and TRBJ1-4): DTAVSQTPKYLVTQMGNDKSIKCEQNLGHDTMYWYKQDSKKFLKIMFSYNNKELIINETVPNRFSPKSPDKAHLNLHINSLELGDSAVYFCASSQAGQGYEKLFFGSGTQLSVL.

By proportion, this clone is medium-sized. The J gene is TRBJ2-5, the V gene TRBV12-3 or TRBV12-4, with D possibly being TRBD2 (6 bases). The CDR3 extends over 14 amino acids. V was trimmed by 1 base and J by 4 bases, leaving 10 bases between them. The CDR3: CASSLDGGSETQYF. CDR3 DNA sequence: TGTGCCAGCAGTTTAGATGGGGGGTCAGAGACCCAGTACTTC.

V and J are TRBV6-1 and TRBJ2-7, with D uncertain. The germline V gene encodes CDR1 MNHNS and CDR2 SASEGT. Trimming shortened V by 1 base and J by 6 bases, and 10 bases separated the two germline ends. The CDR3 is 13 amino acids. The CDR3 sequence: CASSEGGGGEQYF. In DNA, the CDR3 is TGTGCCAGCAGTGAAGGAGGCGGCGGCGAGCAGTACTTC.

This clone occurred a few times. V usage is TRBV6-1 and J usage is TRBJ1-5, with 7 bases identical to TRBD1. The ends lost 5 bases at V and 3 bases at J; junction bases unmatched: 7. The CDR3 loop spans 15 amino acids. Germline CDR1 reads MNHNS; CDR2 reads SASEGT. In DNA form, the CDR3 reads TGTGCCAGCAGTCCCCGACAGGGAAACAATCAGCCCCAGCATTTT. Translation gives CASSPRQGNNQPQHF.

The table lists this clone with a few counts. The genes are TRBV20-1 and TRBJ2-7; TRBD1 might be the D (6 bases). The CDR3 has 15 amino acids. Germline assignment: CDR1 DFQATT and CDR2 SNEGSKA (reference sequence). The V and J ends lost 1 base and 5 bases respectively, with 18 bases between them. This CDR3 is CSARGPDRMDDEQYF. The CDR3 nucleotides are TGCAGTGCTAGAGGGCCTGACAGGATGGACGACGAGCAGTACTTC.

The rearrangement uses TRBV7-2 and TRBJ2-7, with D perhaps matching TRBD1 (5 bases). Trimming took 0 bases from V and 6 from J, leaving 12 bases between them. The CDR3 contains 14 residues. Germline-derived CDR1 and CDR2 are SGHTA and FQGNSA. The CDR3 bases are TGTGCCAGCAGCTTAGCAGTCAATCAGGGCGAGCAGTACTTC. Translated: CASSLAVNQGEQYF. The full variable domain, completed using reference TRBV7-2 and TRBJ2-7, is GAGVSQSPSNKVTEKGKDVELRCDPISGHTALYWYRQSLGQGLEFLIYFQGNSAPDKSGLPSDRFSAERTGGSVSTLTIQRTQQEDSAVYLCASSLAVNQGEQYFGPGTRLTVT.

This chain joins TRBV20-1 and TRBJ1-2; TRBD1 matches at 10 bases. Per the germline V gene, CDR1 is DFQATT and CDR2 is SNEGSKA (reference sequence). The CDR3 covers 14 residues. With V trimmed by 3 bases and J by 1 base, 2 bases remained unmatched. The CDR3 bases are TGCAGTGCTAGGAGGACAGGGGGTAACTATGGCTACACCTTC. Translated, it gives CSARRTGGNYGYTF.

The chain is built from TRBV20-1 and TRBJ2-7; 13 bases line up with TRBD2. Germline lookup yields CDR1 DFQATT and CDR2 SNEGSKA (reference sequence). The CDR3 totals 14 residues. After removal of 3 bases from V and 3 bases from J, the junction contained 2 bases not matched to a gene. The chain's CDR3 is CSASRTSGSYEQYF. The CDR3 nucleotides are TGCAGTGCTAGTCGGACTAGCGGGAGCTACGAGCAGTACTTC.

The J gene is TRBJ2-7, the V gene TRBV6-1, with unresolved D. CDR1 MNHNS and CDR2 SASEGT come from the germline V gene. Trimming took off 1 base at V and 3 bases at J, with 7 bases between the two ends. The CDR3 has 13 residues. CDR3 sequence reads: CASSEVWGYEQYF. As DNA, the CDR3 is TGTGCCAGCAGTGAAGTATGGGGCTACGAGCAGTACTTC.

A few counts support this clone. V usage is TRBV28 and J usage is TRBJ1-6; D unclear. The ends were cut back, 2 bases at V and 7 bases at J, with 12 bases in the middle. Germline V CDR1 and CDR2: MDHEN, SYDVKM. This CDR3 is built from 15 residues. The CDR3 reads CASSLPDLANSPLHF. The CDR3 DNA reads as TGTGCCAGCAGTTTACCAGACCTTGCCAATTCACCCCTCCACTTT.

The V gene is TRBV20-1, the J gene TRBJ2-2; D perhaps matches TRBD2 (5 bases). The CDR3 extends over 14 amino acids. V lost 2 bases and J 5 bases, leaving 12 bases between the germline ends. CDR1 is DFQATT and CDR2 is SNEGSKA in the germline V gene (reference sequence). CDR3 in DNA: TGCAGTGCTAGAATGGGTTCGGGAACCGGGGAGCTGTTTTTT. Translating gives CSARMGSGTGELFF.

This clone was seen more than once but under ten times. This rearrangement joins TRBV6-1 to TRBJ1-2; the D gene is possibly TRBD1 (5 bases). CDR3 length: 15 amino acids. CDR1 and CDR2 (germline): MNHNS, SASEGT. Trimming removed 7 bases from V and 2 bases from J, with 17 bases in between. The CDR3 coding sequence is TGTGCCAGCACCGAATGGGTCAGGGAGAACTATGGCTACACCTTC. Translation: CASTEWVRENYGYTF.